This T cell receptor (beta chain) was found in a study of beta chain features in type 1 diabetes. Each sorted fraction was over 95% pure. J lost 1 base, V lost 8 bases, and 11 bases had no gene match. The length of the CDR3 is 17 residues. Germline CDR1 LNHDA, CDR2 SQIVND (reference sequence). The study reverse transcribed the entire isolated RNA, so it sequenced expressed TCRB transcripts. The table came from immunoSEQ multiplex PCR; TCRdb's copy has only in-frame clones and leaves some out. The top ten hold more than 0.06% of the sample, which has 110,000 or so clones, almost 40% seen once. The sequenced sample was stem cell memory CD4+ T cells from blood. The TCR originated in a woman under 30 in good health. The chain carries TRBV19 and TRBJ2-2, with 9 nucleotides matching TRBD1. The CDR3 loop is CASRPSPGQGNTGELFF. The CDR3 DNA sequence: TGTGCCAGTCGCCCGAGTCCGGGACAGGGGAACACCGGGGAGCTGTTTTTT. The complete variable domain, with remaining parts taken from reference TRBV19 and TRBJ2-2, reads DGGITQSPKYLFRKEGQNVTLSCEQNLNHDAMYWYRQDPGQGLRLIYYSQIVNDFQKGDIAEGYSVSREKKESFPLTVTSAQKNPTAFYLCASRPSPGQGNTGELFFGEGSRLTVL.